This passage covers 11 T cell receptor beta chains from one sample sequenced in a study of T-cell memory formation after mild COVID-19. A single record per CDR3 protein comes from TCRdb applying MiXCR to the 5' RACE reads. Of hundreds of thousands of distinct CDR3 sequences listed, around 15% are singletons. The source material was PBMCs or a T cell subset sorted from them (not recorded which). These receptors were taken from a man aged 18 to 30 who had mild COVID-19 (a few samples of this study predate the infection). Cell type and time point are not known.

This clonotype was counted only a few times. V usage is TRBV20-1 and J usage is TRBJ2-3; 12 positions match TRBD2. The V segment lost 5 bases and the J segment 10 bases; nucleotides outside the gene matches: 16. Germline V lookup: CDR1 DFQATT, CDR2 SNEGSKA (reference sequence). The CDR3 sequence is 16 residues long. The CDR3 loop is CSAAHLAGGDTSPQYF. CDR3 DNA sequence: TGCAGTGCTGCCCACCTAGCGGGGGGGGATACGTCCCCGCAGTATTTT.

The J gene is TRBJ2-7, the V gene TRBV12-3 or TRBV12-4; TRBD2 might be the D (6 bases). V was cut by 4 bases and J by 0 bases, with 13 bases left in between. The length of the CDR3 is 15 residues. As DNA, the CDR3 is TGTGCCAGCAGTTGGGGACTGGGGAGCTCCTACGAGCAGTACTTC. The encoded protein is CASSWGLGSSYEQYF.

The rearrangement joins TRBV18 to TRBJ2-7; weak D call: TRBD1 (6 bases). The CDR3 runs 14 residues. Trimming took off 3 bases at V and 2 bases at J, with 11 bases between the two ends. CDR1 is KGHSH and CDR2 is LQKENI in the germline V gene. This CDR3 is CASSPEQGPYEQYF. The CDR3 bases are TGTGCCAGCTCACCCGAACAGGGCCCCTACGAGCAGTACTTC.

The table lists this clonotype with many counts. The chain joins TRBV9 to TRBJ1-4; a weak D match, TRBD1 (5 bases). The V gene lost 5 bases and the J gene lost 0 bases, with 11 bases spanning the gap. This CDR3 contains 15 residues. From germline, CDR1 is SGDLS and CDR2 YYNGEE. As DNA, the CDR3 is TGTGCCAGCAGTCTTGACAGTTCAACTAATGAAAAACTGTTTTTT. This translates into CASSLDSSTNEKLFF.

As regards this clonotype: Germline is not matched at one junction end, which may reflect a read error. The chain joins TRBV11-2 to TRBJ1-1; TRBD1 matches 7 bases. From germline, CDR1 is SGHAT and CDR2 FQNNGV. This CDR3 spans 18 amino acids. The CDR3 loop reads CASSLYQEGAELNTEAFF. The CDR3 DNA sequence: TGTGCCAGCAGCTTATACCAGGAGGGGGCCGAACTGAACACCGAAGCTTTCTTT. Filled out from reference TRBV11-2 and TRBJ1-1, the complete variable domain reads EAGVAQSPRYKIIEKRQSVAFWCNPISGHATLYWYQQILGQGPKLLIQFQNNGVVDDSQLPKDRFSAERLKGVDSTLKIQPAKLEDSAVYLCASSLYQEGAELNTEAFFGQGTRLTVV.

In this sample, this clonotype turned up once. The genes are TRBV12-3 or TRBV12-4 and TRBJ2-3, with D possibly matching TRBD1 (7 bases). Trimming left V 8 bases short and J 5 bases short, with 17 bases between. The CDR3 extends over 14 amino acids. The CDR3 loop is CASRRGRWKDTQYF. The CDR3 DNA is TGTGCCAGCCGGAGGGGGCGCTGGAAAGATACGCAGTATTTT.

J is TRBJ2-7 and V is TRBV20-1; a weak D match, TRBD2 (5 bases). V dropped 6 bases and J dropped 4 bases, with 16 bases sitting between them. Germline assignment: CDR1 DFQATT and CDR2 SNEGSKA (reference sequence). The CDR3 consists of 13 residues. CDR3 loop: CSARTDLRYEQYV. In DNA form, the CDR3 reads TGCAGTGCCCGGACTGACCTTCGTTACGAGCAGTACGTC.

V gene TRBV2 combines with J gene TRBJ1-3, with TRBD1 as a possible D gene (6 bases). V was shortened by 6 bases and J by 0 bases, with 18 bases between the two germline ends. This CDR3 is 17 amino acids long. Germline CDR1 is SNHLY and CDR2 is FYNNEI. The CDR3 DNA is TGTGCCAGCAGACCTGGGGGGGGGCAAATCTCTGGAAACACCATATATTTT. Translated, it gives CASRPGGGQISGNTIYF.

This clonotype was seen more than once but under ten times. The genes are TRBV7-2 and TRBJ2-4; maybe TRBD2 (5 bases). The CDR3 consists of 13 residues. The germline gives CDR1 SGHTA, CDR2 FQGNSA. The V end was cut by 4 bases, the J end by 12 bases, with 16 bases between. CDR3 region: CASSSLGVMGQYF. The CDR3 nucleotides read TGTGCCAGCAGCTCACTCGGGGTTATGGGTCAGTACTTC.

At least ten counts were recorded for this clonotype. The chain uses TRBV7-6 and TRBJ2-2; D ambiguous. CDR1 and CDR2 from the germline V gene are SGHVS and FNYEAQ. This CDR3 is 14 amino acids long. V lost 6 bases, J lost 10 bases, and 18 bases lay in between. The CDR3 nucleotides are TGTGCCAGCAGTCACCTCGACGCAACGCCGGAGCTGTTTTTT. The encoded protein is CASSHLDATPELFF.

The chain joins TRBV2 to TRBJ2-1; D gene ambiguous. The CDR3 length is 15 residues. Germline assignment: CDR1 SNHLY and CDR2 FYNNEI. The V and J ends lost 3 bases and 0 bases respectively, with 9 bases between them. The DNA for the CDR3 is TGTGCCAGCAGTGAGTTGAACAGCTCCTACAATGAGCAGTTCTTC. Amino acid sequence: CASSELNSSYNEQFF.